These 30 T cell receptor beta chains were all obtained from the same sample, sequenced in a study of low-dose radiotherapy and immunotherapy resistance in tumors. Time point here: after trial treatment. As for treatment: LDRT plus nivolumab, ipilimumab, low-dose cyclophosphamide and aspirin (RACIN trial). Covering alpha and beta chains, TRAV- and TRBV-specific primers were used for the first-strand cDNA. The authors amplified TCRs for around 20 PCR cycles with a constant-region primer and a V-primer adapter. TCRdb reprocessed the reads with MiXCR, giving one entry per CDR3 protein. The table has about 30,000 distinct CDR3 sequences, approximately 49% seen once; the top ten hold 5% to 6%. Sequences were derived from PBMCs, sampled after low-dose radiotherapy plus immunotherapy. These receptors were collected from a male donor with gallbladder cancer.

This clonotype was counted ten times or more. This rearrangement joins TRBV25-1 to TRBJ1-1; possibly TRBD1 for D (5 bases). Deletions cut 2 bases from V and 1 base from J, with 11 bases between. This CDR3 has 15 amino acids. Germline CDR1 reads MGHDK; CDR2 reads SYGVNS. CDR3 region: CASSEVSGRNTEAFF. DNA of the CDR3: TGTGCCAGCAGTGAAGTGTCAGGGAGGAACACTGAAGCTTTCTTT.

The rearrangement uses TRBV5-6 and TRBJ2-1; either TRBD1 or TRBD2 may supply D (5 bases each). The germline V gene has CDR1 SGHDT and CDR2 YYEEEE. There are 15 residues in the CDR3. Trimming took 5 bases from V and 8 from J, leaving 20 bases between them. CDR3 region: CASRLAAGTLDEQFF. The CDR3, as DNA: TGTGCCAGCAGACTTGCGGCAGGGACCTTGGATGAGCAGTTCTTC.

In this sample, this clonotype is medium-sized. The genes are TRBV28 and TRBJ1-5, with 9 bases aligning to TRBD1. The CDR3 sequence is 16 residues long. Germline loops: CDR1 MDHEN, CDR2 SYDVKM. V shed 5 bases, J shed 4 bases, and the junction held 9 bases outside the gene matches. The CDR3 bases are TGTGCCAGCAGTCCACCCGGGACAGGGTGGAATCAGCCCCAGCATTTT. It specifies CASSPPGTGWNQPQHF.

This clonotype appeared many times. The CDR3 sequence is CSARDWGIKTSPNNEQFF. The DNA for the CDR3 is TGCAGTGCTAGAGATTGGGGGATAAAAACAAGTCCAAACAATGAGCAGTTCTTC. This chain connects TRBV20-1 to TRBJ2-1, with D perhaps given as TRBD1 or TRBD2 (5 bases each). Germline V gene lookup returns CDR1 DFQATT and CDR2 SNEGSKA (reference sequence). V was trimmed by 0 bases and J by 5 bases, leaving 23 bases between them. The CDR3 loop spans 18 amino acids.

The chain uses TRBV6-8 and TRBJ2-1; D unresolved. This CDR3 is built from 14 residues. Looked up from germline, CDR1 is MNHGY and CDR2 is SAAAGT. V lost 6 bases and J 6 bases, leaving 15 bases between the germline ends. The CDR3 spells CASRETRLANEQFF. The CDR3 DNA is TGTGCCAGCAGGGAGACACGGTTGGCCAATGAGCAGTTCTTC.

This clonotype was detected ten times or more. CDR3 nucleotide sequence: TGTGCCAGCAGTCCTCTGACAGGGACGGGGGAGACCCAGTACTTC. This codes for CASSPLTGTGETQYF. This rearrangement joins TRBV6-2 or TRBV6-3 to TRBJ2-5; 7 bases match TRBD1. There are 15 residues in the CDR3. Trimming at V came to 5 bases and at J to 5 bases, leaving 11 bases not matched to a gene. Per germline, CDR1 MNHEY and CDR2 SVGEGT.

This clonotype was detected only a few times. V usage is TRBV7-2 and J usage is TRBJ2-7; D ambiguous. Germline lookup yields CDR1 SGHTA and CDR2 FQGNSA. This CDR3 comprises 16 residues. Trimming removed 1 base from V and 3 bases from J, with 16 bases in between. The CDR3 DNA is TGTGCCAGCAGCTTAGTTTTCGGAGACGCCGGCTACGAGCAGTACTTC. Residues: CASSLVFGDAGYEQYF.

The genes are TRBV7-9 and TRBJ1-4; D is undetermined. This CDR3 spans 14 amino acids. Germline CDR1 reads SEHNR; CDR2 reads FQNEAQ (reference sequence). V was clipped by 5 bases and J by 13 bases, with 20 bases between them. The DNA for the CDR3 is TGTGCCAGCAGCCCCCAAGAGTTGGTCTTCGGACTGTTTTTT. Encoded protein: CASSPQELVFGLFF. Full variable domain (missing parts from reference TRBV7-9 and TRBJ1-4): DTGVSQNPRHKITKRGQNVTFRCDPISEHNRLYWYRQTLGQGPEFLTYFQNEAQLEKSRLLSDRFSAERPKGSFSTLEIQRTEQGDSAMYLCASSPQELVFGLFFGSGTQLSVL.

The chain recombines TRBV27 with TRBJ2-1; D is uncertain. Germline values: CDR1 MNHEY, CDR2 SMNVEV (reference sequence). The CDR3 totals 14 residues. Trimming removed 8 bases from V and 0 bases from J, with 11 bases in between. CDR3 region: CASLPSSSYNEQFF. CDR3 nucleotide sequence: TGTGCCAGCCTACCTTCGAGCTCCTACAATGAGCAGTTCTTC.

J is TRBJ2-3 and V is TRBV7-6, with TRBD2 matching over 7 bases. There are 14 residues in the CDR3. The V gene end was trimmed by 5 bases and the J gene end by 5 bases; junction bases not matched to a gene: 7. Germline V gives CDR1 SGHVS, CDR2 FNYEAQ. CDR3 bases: TGTGCCAGCAGCCCGGGTGGGGGGGGAGATACGCAGTATTTT. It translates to CASSPGGGGDTQYF.

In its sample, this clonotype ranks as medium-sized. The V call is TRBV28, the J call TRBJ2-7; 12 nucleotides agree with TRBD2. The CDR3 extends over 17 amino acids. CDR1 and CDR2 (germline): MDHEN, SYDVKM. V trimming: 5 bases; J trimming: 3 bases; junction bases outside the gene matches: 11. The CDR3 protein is CASSPGLAGSQLYEQYF. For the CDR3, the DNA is TGTGCCAGCAGTCCTGGACTAGCGGGGTCCCAACTCTACGAGCAGTACTTC.

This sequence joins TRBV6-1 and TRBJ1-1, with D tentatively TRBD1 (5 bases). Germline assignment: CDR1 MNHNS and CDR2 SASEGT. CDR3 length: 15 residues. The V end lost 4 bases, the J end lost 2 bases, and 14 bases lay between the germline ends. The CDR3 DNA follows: TGTGCCAGCAGTGGAGGGGTGGCGGCTAACACTGAAGCTTTCTTT. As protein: CASSGGVAANTEAFF.

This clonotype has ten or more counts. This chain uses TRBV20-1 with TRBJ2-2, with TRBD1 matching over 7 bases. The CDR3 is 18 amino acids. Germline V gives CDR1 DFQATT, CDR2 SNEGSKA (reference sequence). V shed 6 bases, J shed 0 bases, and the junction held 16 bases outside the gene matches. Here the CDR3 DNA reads TGCAGTGCCCAAACCCGACAGGGCTTTTCTTCGAACACCGGGGAGCTGTTTTTT. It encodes CSAQTRQGFSSNTGELFF.

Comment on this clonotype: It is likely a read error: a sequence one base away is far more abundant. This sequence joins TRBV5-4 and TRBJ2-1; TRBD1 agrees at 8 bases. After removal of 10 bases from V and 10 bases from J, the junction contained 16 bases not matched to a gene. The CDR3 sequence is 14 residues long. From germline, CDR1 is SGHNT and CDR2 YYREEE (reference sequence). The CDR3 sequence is CALHDGQGAYEQFF. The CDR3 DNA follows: TGTGCCCTCCATGATGGGCAGGGGGCCTACGAGCAGTTCTTC.

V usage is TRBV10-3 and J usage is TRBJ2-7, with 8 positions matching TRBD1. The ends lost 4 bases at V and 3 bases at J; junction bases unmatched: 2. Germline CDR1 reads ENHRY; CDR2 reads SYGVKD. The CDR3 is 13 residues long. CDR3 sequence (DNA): TGTGCCATCAGTGGGACAGGGATCTACGAGCAGTACTTC. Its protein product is CAISGTGIYEQYF.

CDR3 DNA: TGTGCCAGCAGTTACAGATACAATGAGCAGTTCTTC. It specifies CASSYRYNEQFF. The chain uses TRBV6-1 and TRBJ2-1; D not certain. V lost 5 bases, J lost 4 bases, and 6 bases lay in between. The CDR3 sequence is 12 residues long. The germline gives CDR1 MNHNS, CDR2 SASEGT.

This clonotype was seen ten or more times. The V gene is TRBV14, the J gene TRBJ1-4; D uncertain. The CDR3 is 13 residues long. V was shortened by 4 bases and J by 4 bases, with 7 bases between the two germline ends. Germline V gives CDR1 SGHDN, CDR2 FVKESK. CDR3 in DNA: TGTGCCAGCAGCCGAAGCCTTAATGAAAAACTGTTTTTT. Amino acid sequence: CASSRSLNEKLFF.

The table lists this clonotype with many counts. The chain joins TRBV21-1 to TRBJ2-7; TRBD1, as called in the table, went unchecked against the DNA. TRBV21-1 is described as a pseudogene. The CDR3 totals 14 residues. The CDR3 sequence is CASSKFRFGNEQYF. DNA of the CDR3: TGTGCCAGCAGCAAATTTCGTTTCGGGAACGAGCAGTACTTC.

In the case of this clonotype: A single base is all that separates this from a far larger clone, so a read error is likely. The chain's CDR3 is CSVEMGGAGSYNEQYF. In DNA form, the CDR3 reads TGCAGCGTTGAGATGGGGGGGGCCGGCTCCTACAATGAGCAGTACTTC. V is TRBV29-1 and J is TRBJ2-7, with D maybe TRBD2 (7 bases). Trimming stripped 3 bases from V and 7 bases from J, with 25 bases between. The CDR3 runs to 16 residues. The V gene's germline CDR1 is SQVTM and CDR2 ANQGSEA.

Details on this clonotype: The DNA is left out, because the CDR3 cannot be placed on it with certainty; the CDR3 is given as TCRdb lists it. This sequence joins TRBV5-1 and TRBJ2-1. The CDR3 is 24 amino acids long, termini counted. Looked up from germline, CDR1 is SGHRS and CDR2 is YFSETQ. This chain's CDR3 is CASTNQTSMYLCASSLQFANEQFF.

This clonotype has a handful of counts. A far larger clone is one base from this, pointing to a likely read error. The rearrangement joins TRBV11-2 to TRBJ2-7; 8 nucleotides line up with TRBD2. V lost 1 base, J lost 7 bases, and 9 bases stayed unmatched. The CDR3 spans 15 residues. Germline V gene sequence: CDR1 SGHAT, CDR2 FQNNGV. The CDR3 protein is CASSLVAGGTYEQYF. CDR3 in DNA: TGTGCCAGCAGCTTAGTTGCGGGGGGTACTTATGAGCAGTACTTC.

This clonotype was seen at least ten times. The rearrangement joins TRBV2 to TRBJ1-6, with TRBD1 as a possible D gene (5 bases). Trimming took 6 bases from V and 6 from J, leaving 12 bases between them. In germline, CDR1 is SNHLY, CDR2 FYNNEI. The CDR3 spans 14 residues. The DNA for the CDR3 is TGTGCCAGCAGACCGACCGGGGGTAATTCACCCCTCCACTTT. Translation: CASRPTGGNSPLHF.

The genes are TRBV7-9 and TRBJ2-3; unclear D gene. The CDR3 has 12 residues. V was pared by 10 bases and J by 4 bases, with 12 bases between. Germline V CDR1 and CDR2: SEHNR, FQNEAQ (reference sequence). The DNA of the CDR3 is TGTGCCACCGGAGACGGTGCAGATACGCAGTATTTT. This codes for CATGDGADTQYF.

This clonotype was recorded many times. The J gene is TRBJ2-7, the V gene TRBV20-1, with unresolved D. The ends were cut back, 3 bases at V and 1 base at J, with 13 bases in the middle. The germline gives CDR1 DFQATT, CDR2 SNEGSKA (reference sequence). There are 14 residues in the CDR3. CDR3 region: CSARSRGWSYEQYF. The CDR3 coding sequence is TGCAGTGCTAGGAGTAGAGGCTGGTCCTACGAGCAGTACTTC.

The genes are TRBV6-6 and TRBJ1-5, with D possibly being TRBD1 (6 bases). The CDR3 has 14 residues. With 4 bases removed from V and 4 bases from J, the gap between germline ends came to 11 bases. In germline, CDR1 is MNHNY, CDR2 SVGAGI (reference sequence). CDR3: CASSWEGGNQPQHF. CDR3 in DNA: TGTGCCAGCAGTTGGGAGGGGGGGAATCAGCCCCAGCATTTT.

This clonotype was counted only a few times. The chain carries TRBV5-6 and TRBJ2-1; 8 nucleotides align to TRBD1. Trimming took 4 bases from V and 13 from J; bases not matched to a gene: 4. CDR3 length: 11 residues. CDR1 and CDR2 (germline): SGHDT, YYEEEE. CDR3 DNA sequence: TGTGCCAGCAGCGACAGGGGCGGTCAGTTCTTC. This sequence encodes CASSDRGGQFF. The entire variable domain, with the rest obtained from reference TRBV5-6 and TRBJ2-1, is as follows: DAGVTQSPTHLIKTRGQQVTLRCSPKSGHDTVSWYQQALGQGPQFIFQYYEEEERQRGNFPDRFSGHQFPNYSSELNVNALLLGDSALYLCASSDRGGQFFGPGTRLTVL.

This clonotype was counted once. CDR3 loop: CSARKGPQNYSPLHF. In nucleotides, the CDR3 is TGCAGTGCTAGAAAGGGGCCGCAGAATTATTCACCCCTCCACTTT. The V and J genes are TRBV20-1 and TRBJ1-6, with a possible D match to TRBD1 (5 bases). Trimming left V 2 bases short and J 8 bases short, with 16 bases between. Germline loops: CDR1 DFQATT, CDR2 SNEGSKA (reference sequence). The CDR3 length is 15 residues.

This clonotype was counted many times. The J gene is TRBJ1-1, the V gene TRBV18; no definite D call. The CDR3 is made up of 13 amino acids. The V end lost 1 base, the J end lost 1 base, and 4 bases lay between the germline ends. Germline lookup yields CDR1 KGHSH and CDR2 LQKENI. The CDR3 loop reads CASSPQGNTEAFF. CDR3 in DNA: TGTGCCAGCTCACCACAGGGGAACACTGAAGCTTTCTTT.

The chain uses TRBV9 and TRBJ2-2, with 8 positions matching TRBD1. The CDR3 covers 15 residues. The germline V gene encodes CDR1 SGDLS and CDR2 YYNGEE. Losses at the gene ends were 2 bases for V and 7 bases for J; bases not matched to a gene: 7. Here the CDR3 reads CASSVSGGAGGELFF. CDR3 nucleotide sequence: TGTGCCAGCAGCGTGTCAGGGGGCGCCGGCGGGGAGCTGTTTTTT.

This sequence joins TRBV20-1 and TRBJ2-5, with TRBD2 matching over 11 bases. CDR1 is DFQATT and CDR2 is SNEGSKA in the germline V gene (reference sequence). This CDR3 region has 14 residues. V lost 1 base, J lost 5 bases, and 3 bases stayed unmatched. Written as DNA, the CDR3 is TGCAGTGCTAGAGTTAGCGGGGGGGCGGAGACCCAGTACTTC. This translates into CSARVSGGAETQYF.